This is a list of T cell receptor beta chains from one sample in a study of beta chain features in type 1 diabetes. Sequencing used immunoSEQ multiplex PCR; TCRdb keeps in-frame clones, though not all of them. This sample yields approximately 250,000 clones, of which approximately 14% are seen a single time; about 0.026% belongs to the top ten. The source material was naive CD4+ T cells from blood. The origin of the receptors is a woman aged 40 to 50 in good health. CDR3s include the opening cysteine and the closing phenylalanine or tryptophan. D genes are given only for firm matches. Clone sizes are given selectively: once, few, many, or a class where the clone is expanded.

abundance	len	v_gene	j_gene	d_gene	CDR3aa	CDR3nt
NA	15	TRBV18	TRBJ1-1	NA	CASSPARGGDTEAFF	TGTGCCAGCTCACCGGCGAGGGGAGGGGACACTGAAGCTTTCTTT
NA	14	TRBV28	TRBJ1-1	TRBD1	CASSSGQGSTEAFF	TGTGCCAGCAGCTCGGGACAGGGGAGCACTGAAGCTTTCTTT
NA	15	TRBV10-3	TRBJ1-2	TRBD1	CAISESFGTASRYTF	TGTGCCATCAGTGAGTCGTTCGGGACAGCCTCGCGCTACACCTTC
NA	13	TRBV5-1	TRBJ2-5	NA	CASSWMREETQYF	TGCGCCAGCAGCTGGATGAGGGAAGAGACCCAGTACTTC
NA	19	TRBV7-2	TRBJ2-3	TRBD2	CASSSRPGGLALSTDTQYF	TGTGCCAGCAGCTCAAGGCCAGGGGGACTAGCTCTTAGCACAGATACGCAGTATTTT
NA	16	TRBV27	TRBJ2-7	NA	CASSHGGVWRGYEQYF	TGTGCCAGCAGTCATGGGGGCGTTTGGCGGGGGTACGAGCAGTACTTC
NA	13	TRBV19	TRBJ2-5	TRBD1	CASSSDRGETQYF	TGTGCCAGTAGTAGCGACAGGGGGGAGACCCAGTACTTC
few	11	TRBV6-5	TRBJ1-1	TRBD1	CASSSRQGAFF	TGTGCCAGCAGTTCTCGACAGGGAGCTTTCTTT
few	15	TRBV9	TRBJ2-5	TRBD1	CASSVGGQGGETQYF	TGTGCCAGCAGCGTAGGGGGACAGGGCGGAGAGACCCAGTACTTC
NA	15	TRBV4-1	TRBJ2-7	TRBD1	CASSHRQGSSYEQYF	TGCGCCAGCAGCCATCGACAGGGGAGCTCCTACGAGCAGTACTTC
few	15	TRBV5-4	TRBJ2-3	TRBD1	CASSSGTGRTDTQYF	TGTGCCAGCAGCTCAGGGACAGGGCGGACAGATACGCAGTATTTT
NA	18	TRBV4-1	TRBJ2-3	TRBD2	CASSLWLAGGRGTDTQYF	TGCGCCAGCAGCCTTTGGCTAGCGGGGGGTCGAGGCACAGATACGCAGTATTTT
NA	15	TRBV2	TRBJ1-5	NA	CASSGVRGRDQPQHF	TGTGCCAGCAGTGGGGTCCGGGGGAGGGATCAGCCCCAGCATTTT
NA	13	TRBV5-4	TRBJ1-1	NA	CASSQRVGTEAFF	TGTGCCAGCAGCCAACGGGTGGGCACTGAAGCTTTCTTT
few	14	TRBV7-2	TRBJ1-1	NA	CASSLARGTTEAFF	TGTGCCAGCAGCTTAGCAAGGGGTACCACTGAAGCTTTCTTT
few	14	TRBV5-1	TRBJ2-3	NA	CASSLTSGGRTQYF	TGCGCCAGCAGCCTTACATCGGGGGGCCGTACGCAGTATTTT
NA	15	TRBV9	TRBJ2-1	NA	CASSVGTNTYNEQFF	TGTGCCAGCAGCGTAGGGACAAATACCTACAATGAGCAGTTCTTC
few	14	TRBV7-9	TRBJ1-6	NA	CASSARTRNSPLHF	TGTGCCAGCAGCGCCCGAACGAGGAATTCACCCCTCCACTTT
few	14	TRBV6-6	TRBJ1-5	NA	CASRRDNSNQPQHF	TGTGCCAGCAGGAGGGACAATAGCAATCAGCCCCAGCATTTT
few	16	TRBV5-4	TRBJ2-1	TRBD2	CASSLGGGGAYNEQFF	TGTGCCAGCAGCTTGGGTGGCGGGGGGGCTTACAATGAGCAGTTCTTC
few	14	TRBV4-3	TRBJ1-2	NA	CASSQDTSSYGYTF	TGCGCCAGCAGCCAAGATACGAGCTCCTATGGCTACACCTTC
NA	15	TRBV28	TRBJ1-3	TRBD1	CASSLPGTAGNTIYF	TGTGCCAGCAGCCTCCCCGGGACAGCTGGAAACACCATATATTTT
few	12	TRBV2	TRBJ2-7	NA	CATQRRPSEQYF	TGTGCCACCCAGCGTAGGCCCTCCGAGCAGTACTTC
few	13	TRBV18	TRBJ1-2	TRBD1	CASSPDRGYGYTF	TGTGCCAGCTCACCAGACAGGGGCTATGGCTACACCTTC
NA	14	TRBV6-1	TRBJ2-2	NA	CASSPLDFTGELFF	TGTGCCAGCAGTCCGCTAGACTTCACCGGGGAGCTGTTTTTT
NA	14	TRBV6-1	TRBJ2-1	TRBD2	CASRLAGGYNEQFF	TGTGCCAGCAGGCTAGCGGGGGGGTACAATGAGCAGTTCTTC
NA	13	TRBV27	TRBJ1-4	NA	CASSFIRNEKLFF	TGTGCCAGCAGTTTTATCCGTAATGAAAAACTGTTTTTT
few	13	TRBV5-6	TRBJ2-5	NA	CASSLSDVATQYF	TGTGCCAGCAGCTTATCGGATGTAGCGACCCAGTACTTC
few	16	TRBV25-1	TRBJ2-5	TRBD2	CASTRTSGGSGETQYF	TGTGCCAGCACTAGGACTAGCGGGGGGTCTGGAGAGACCCAGTACTTC
few	13	TRBV6-5	TRBJ1-5	NA	CASSSDGYQPQHF	TGTGCCAGCAGTTCTGACGGGTATCAGCCCCAGCATTTT
NA	16	TRBV2	TRBJ2-3	TRBD2	CASSLSSSGGADTQYF	TGTGCCAGCAGTCTATCCTCTAGCGGGGGGGCAGATACGCAGTATTTT
NA	15	TRBV7-2	TRBJ2-1	TRBD1	CASSSYRGSYNEQFF	TGTGCCAGCAGCTCCTACAGGGGCTCCTACAATGAGCAGTTCTTC
NA	15	TRBV10-3	TRBJ1-5	NA	CAISESQLSNQPQHF	TGTGCCATCAGTGAGTCACAGTTAAGCAATCAGCCCCAGCATTTT
NA	15	TRBV18	TRBJ2-7	TRBD1	CASSPGQASTYEQYF	TGTGCCAGCTCACCGGGACAGGCCAGCACGTACGAGCAGTACTTC
NA	13	TRBV25-1	TRBJ2-2	NA	CATGSRGTGELFF	TGTGCCACCGGATCGAGGGGGACCGGGGAGCTGTTTTTT
NA	16	TRBV5-1	TRBJ2-2	TRBD1	CASSLEWGQGSGELFF	TGCGCCAGCAGCTTGGAGTGGGGACAGGGTTCCGGGGAGCTGTTTTTT
few	13	TRBV6-1	TRBJ2-3	TRBD2	CASVSGGPDTQYF	TGTGCCAGTGTGTCGGGGGGGCCGGATACGCAGTATTTT